The 20 T cell receptor beta chains reported below all come from one sample, sequenced in a study of beta chain features in type 1 diabetes. The study reverse transcribed the entire isolated RNA, so it sequenced expressed TCRB transcripts. Some clones are missing from TCRdb's copy, which holds only in-frame ones; the method was immunoSEQ multiplex PCR. The table lists around 250,000 clones, about 71% of them singletons. The sequencing sample was made of naive CD4+ T cells from blood. Receptor source: a man in his thirties or forties in good health.

This chain links TRBV30 with TRBJ2-6, with D perhaps TRBD1 (6 bases). The CDR3 loop spans 16 amino acids. Per the germline V gene, CDR1 is GTSNPN and CDR2 is SVGIG (reference sequence). V gave up 6 bases and J gave up 0 bases, with 15 bases separating them. The CDR3 DNA follows: TGTGCCTGCCCTGGGACATCTAACTCTGGGGCCAACGTCCTGACTTTC. Translation: CACPGTSNSGANVLTF.

The chain is built from TRBV27 and TRBJ1-2; 7 bases line up with TRBD1. Germline loops: CDR1 MNHEY, CDR2 SMNVEV (reference sequence). Trimming cost V 6 bases and J 4 bases; bases outside gene matches: 14. The CDR3 contains 16 residues. The CDR3 bases are TGTGCCAGCAGCCCGACTGACAGGGAGTATGGCTATGGCTACACCTTC. Translation gives CASSPTDREYGYGYTF.

This sequence joins TRBV4-3 and TRBJ2-1; 7 nucleotides line up with TRBD1. The CDR3 is made up of 14 amino acids. V dropped 3 bases and J dropped 16; count of bases not matched to a gene: 15. The germline V gene has CDR1 LGHNA and CDR2 YSLEER. CDR3 DNA sequence: TGCGCCAGCAGCCAGGCGGTCCGGGACAGAGGGGCCTTCTTC. This sequence encodes CASSQAVRDRGAFF.

The chain is built from TRBV15 and TRBJ2-4, with TRBD1 identical over 10 bases. Looked up from germline, CDR1 is LNHNV and CDR2 is YYDKDF (reference sequence). Losses at the gene ends were 5 bases for V and 8 bases for J; bases not matched to a gene: 12. This CDR3 has 16 residues. The CDR3 sequence: CATSGSRQGAMDIQYF. The CDR3 DNA follows: TGTGCCACCAGCGGGAGCAGACAGGGGGCGATGGACATTCAGTACTTC.

The rearrangement joins TRBV5-4 to TRBJ1-2, with 8 positions matching TRBD1. Trimming took 5 bases from V and 5 from J; bases not matched to a gene: 5. CDR3 size: 13 residues. The germline gives CDR1 SGHNT, CDR2 YYREEE (reference sequence). The CDR3 sequence is CASSRDRQYGYTF. The CDR3 bases are TGTGCCAGCAGTCGGGACAGGCAATATGGCTACACCTTC.

The V gene is TRBV29-1, the J gene TRBJ2-5, with 8 bases that match TRBD2. Germline-derived CDR1 and CDR2 are SQVTM and ANQGSEA. With 4 bases clipped from V and 5 bases from J, the junction kept 6 bases outside the gene matches. The CDR3 loop spans 13 amino acids. The CDR3 nucleotides are TGCAGCGTTGCCGGGGGGGCAAGGGAGACCCAGTACTTC. Protein sequence: CSVAGGARETQYF.

This clone showed up just once. The V call is TRBV28, the J call TRBJ2-7; 11 nucleotides agree with TRBD2. The CDR3 sequence is 14 residues long. J gave up 3 bases and V 6 bases, and 4 bases lay outside the gene matches. CDR1 and CDR2 (germline): MDHEN, SYDVKM. The DNA of the CDR3 is TGTGCCAGCAGCCTAACTAGCGGGAGCTACGAGCAGTACTTC. It yields the protein CASSLTSGSYEQYF.

CDR3 region: CASSPWTSLEVYNEQFF. In DNA, the CDR3 is TGTGCCAGCAGCCCCTGGACTTCACTCGAAGTCTACAATGAGCAGTTCTTC. This chain uses TRBV7-2 with TRBJ2-1, with D possibly TRBD2 on 5 matching bases. Germline V gives CDR1 SGHTA, CDR2 FQGNSA. The CDR3 runs to 17 residues. V shed 5 bases and J shed 3 bases, with 20 bases lying between them.

The V call is TRBV7-2, the J call TRBJ2-5; the D is unclear. Trimming cost V 5 bases and J 4 bases, with 8 bases left between them. The CDR3 is 12 residues long. Per the germline V gene, CDR1 is SGHTA and CDR2 is FQGNSA. The CDR3 is CASSRSGETQYF. CDR3 DNA sequence: TGTGCCAGCAGCCGGTCGGGAGAGACCCAGTACTTC. Drawing the rest from reference TRBV7-2 and TRBJ2-5, the complete variable domain is GAGVSQSPSNKVTEKGKDVELRCDPISGHTALYWYRQSLGQGLEFLIYFQGNSAPDKSGLPSDRFSAERTGGSVSTLTIQRTQQEDSAVYLCASSRSGETQYFGPGTRLLVL.

The V and J genes are TRBV28 and TRBJ2-7; D gene unclear. V lost 2 bases and J 7 bases, leaving 12 bases between the germline ends. This CDR3 contains 13 residues. CDR1 and CDR2 from the germline V gene are MDHEN and SYDVKM. CDR3 in amino acids: CASSLGKLGEQYF. CDR3 sequence (DNA): TGTGCCAGCAGTTTAGGAAAATTGGGAGAGCAGTACTTC.

This rearrangement joins TRBV7-9 to TRBJ2-1; the match to TRBD2 covers 14 bases. J gave up 8 bases and V 5 bases, and 8 bases lay outside the gene matches. The CDR3 extends over 16 amino acids. Germline-derived CDR1 and CDR2 are SEHNR and FQNEAQ (reference sequence). Written as DNA, the CDR3 is TGTGCCAGCAGCCCCCCTGGACTAGCGGGAGGCTATGAGCAGTTCTTC. The encoded protein is CASSPPGLAGGYEQFF.

The chain is built from TRBV29-1 and TRBJ2-1; D is perhaps TRBD1 or TRBD2 (5 bases each). V was cut by 6 bases and J by 0 bases, with 18 bases left in between. Germline V lookup: CDR1 SQVTM, CDR2 ANQGSEA. CDR3 length: 16 amino acids. The CDR3 region has the DNA TGCAGCGTACGGGACGGTGGCCTTAGCTCCTACAATGAGCAGTTCTTC. It translates to CSVRDGGLSSYNEQFF.

This chain uses TRBV4-3 with TRBJ2-3; D might be TRBD1 or TRBD2, each matching 5 bases. This CDR3 has 18 residues. V lost 0 bases and J lost 2, with 18 bases in between. Germline V gene sequence: CDR1 LGHNA, CDR2 YSLEER. CDR3 in DNA: TGCGCCAGCAGCCAAGAAGAGGGTCTACGGGGCCCCACAGATACGCAGTATTTT. Its translation is CASSQEEGLRGPTDTQYF.

CDR3 residues: CSVETRDREAEQYF. The CDR3 nucleotides read TGCAGCGTTGAAACCCGGGACAGGGAAGCCGAGCAGTACTTC. The chain carries TRBV29-1 and TRBJ2-7; 9 positions match TRBD1. CDR3 size: 14 residues. V lost 2 bases, J lost 6 bases, and 8 bases stayed unmatched. Per the germline V gene, CDR1 is SQVTM and CDR2 is ANQGSEA.

This rearrangement joins TRBV7-9 to TRBJ1-2, with D unclear. The V and J ends lost 1 base and 6 bases respectively, with 12 bases between them. From germline, CDR1 is SEHNR and CDR2 FQNEAQ (reference sequence). The CDR3 contains 14 residues. CDR3 nucleotide sequence: TGTGCCAGCAGCTTAGGAGGGCGCGGGGATGGCTACACCTTC. Protein product: CASSLGGRGDGYTF.

This clone turned up a few times. This chain links TRBV30 with TRBJ2-7, with unresolved D. V lost 3 bases, J lost 5 bases, and 8 bases lay in between. CDR3 length: 11 amino acids. CDR1 is GTSNPN and CDR2 is SVGIG in the germline V gene (reference sequence). The CDR3 sequence: CAWSSKDEQYF. CDR3 sequence (DNA): TGTGCCTGGAGCTCGAAGGACGAGCAGTACTTC.

This rearrangement joins TRBV4-3 to TRBJ2-3, with 11 bases that match TRBD2. V shed 0 bases and J 2 bases; nucleotides not matched to a gene: 4. CDR3 size: 17 residues. The germline V gene encodes CDR1 LGHNA and CDR2 YSLEER. As DNA, the CDR3 is TGCGCCAGCAGCCAAGATGCTAGCGGGAGGCCCACAGATACGCAGTATTTT. Protein product: CASSQDASGRPTDTQYF.

This clone was seen a handful of times. The chain recombines TRBV30 with TRBJ2-3; D is possibly TRBD1 (6 bases). Germline CDR1 GTSNPN, CDR2 SVGIG (reference sequence). The CDR3 extends over 15 amino acids. The germline V and J ends were trimmed by 5 bases and 0 bases, with 15 bases remaining between them. In nucleotides, the CDR3 is TGTGCCTGGGACCGAACTAGGGGGAGCACAGATACGCAGTATTTT. This translates into CAWDRTRGSTDTQYF.

V gene TRBV10-3 combines with J gene TRBJ2-7, with 9 bases identical to TRBD1. CDR1 ENHRY and CDR2 SYGVKD come from the germline V gene. CDR3 length: 14 residues. The V gene end was trimmed by 6 bases and the J gene end by 1 base; junction bases not matched to a gene: 4. The CDR3 here is CAIRMTGGSYEQYF. CDR3 DNA sequence: TGTGCCATCAGGATGACAGGGGGATCCTACGAGCAGTACTTC.

The V call is TRBV11-2, the J call TRBJ2-1; 9 nucleotides line up with TRBD1. CDR3 length: 16 amino acids. Losses at the gene ends were 5 bases for V and 3 bases for J; bases not matched to a gene: 8. Germline V gene lookup returns CDR1 SGHAT and CDR2 FQNNGV. Here the CDR3 DNA reads TGTGCCAGCAGCCCCCTACAGGGGGCTGTCTACAATGAGCAGTTCTTC. This translates into CASSPLQGAVYNEQFF.